The 6 T cell receptor beta chains presented below share a single source sample, sequenced in a study of blood T cell repertoires in COVID-19. The assay was immunoSEQ multiplex PCR, and TCRdb's table has in-frame clones only and misses some. The data show a few hundred thousand clones, 75% to 85% seen once. The sample consisted of peripheral blood. Receptor source: a woman between 40 and 55 years old who had recovered from COVID-19.

This rearrangement joins TRBV25-1 to TRBJ2-2, with D unclear. The CDR3 has 12 residues. Looked up from germline, CDR1 is MGHDK and CDR2 is SYGVNS. V was pared by 8 bases and J by 1 base, with 5 bases between. CDR3 residues: CASGRNTGELFF. The CDR3 nucleotides read TGTGCCAGCGGTAGGAACACCGGGGAGCTGTTTTTT.

This clone was seen a few times. This sequence joins TRBV10-3 and TRBJ1-5; the match to TRBD1 covers 9 bases. This CDR3 is built from 15 residues. Germline values: CDR1 ENHRY, CDR2 SYGVKD. The V and J ends lost 5 bases and 2 bases, in that order; junction bases with no gene match: 4. As DNA, the CDR3 is TGTGCCATCAGTCCGGGACAGGGAGGCAATCAGCCCCAGCATTTT. Its protein is CAISPGQGGNQPQHF.

This chain joins TRBV2 and TRBJ2-5, with D perhaps TRBD2 (6 bases). V was trimmed by 6 bases and J by 6 bases, leaving 8 bases between them. Germline-derived CDR1 and CDR2 are SNHLY and FYNNEI. The CDR3 is 11 residues long. The chain's CDR3 is CASRAGQTQYF. The CDR3 DNA reads TGTGCCAGCAGGGCGGGGCAGACCCAGTACTTC.

V usage is TRBV9 and J usage is TRBJ2-6; D uncertain. The CDR3 runs 15 residues. V was clipped by 3 bases and J by 2 bases, with 9 bases between them. Germline CDR1 reads SGDLS; CDR2 reads YYNGEE. CDR3 nucleotides: TGTGCCAGCAGCGCACAGAGCACTGGGGCCAACGTCCTGACTTTC. Its protein product is CASSAQSTGANVLTF.

CDR3 sequence: CASLDPGQGIDGYTF. Written as DNA, the CDR3 is TGTGCCAGCCTTGATCCGGGACAGGGGATCGATGGCTACACCTTC. J is TRBJ1-2 and V is TRBV19; the match to TRBD1 covers 10 bases. This CDR3 region has 15 residues. The trim removed 9 bases at V and 6 bases at J, leaving 13 bases unmatched. Germline CDR1 reads LNHDA; CDR2 reads SQIVND (reference sequence).

The CDR3 DNA reads TGTGCCAGCAGTTCCGGGACTAGGCGTGGGGAGCTGTTTTTT. Translation gives CASSSGTRRGELFF. This rearrangement joins TRBV2 to TRBJ2-2; 8 bases fit TRBD2. This CDR3 is built from 14 residues. Unmatched junction bases numbered 7, after V lost 5 bases and J lost 8 bases. CDR1 and CDR2 (germline): SNHLY, FYNNEI.